This T cell receptor (beta chain) was sequenced during a study of memory CD4+ T cells and cytomegalovirus serostatus. Study-level background: Healthy Belgian adult donors included under ten CMV-positive and about two dozen CMV-negative people. Study results and caveats: Each of 67 CMV-associated TCRbeta sequences occurred in one to five individuals.

The sort gate was single viable CD3+CD4+CD8-CD45RO+ cells for memory CD4+ T cells. After thawing, CD4+ T cells were positively selected. Clones were read by immunoSEQ multiplex PCR, and TCRdb kept only the in-frame ones, dropping some. The table includes roughly 86,000 clones, roughly 80% detected once. The CDR3 covers 14 residues. V lost 2 bases, J lost 3 bases, and 8 bases lay in between. Per germline, CDR1 SGHTA and CDR2 FQGTGA. A word on this clone: Its antigen is unknown.

The receptor comes from an adult in good health and CMV-seropositive. V gene TRBV7-3 combines with J gene TRBJ1-5, with D tentatively TRBD1 (5 bases). The source material was memory CD4+ T cells from blood. CDR3 DNA sequence: TGTGCCAGCAGCTTAGGGGGTCCCAATCAGCCCCAGCATTTT. Its protein is CASSLGGPNQPQHF. The full variable domain, completed using reference TRBV7-3 and TRBJ1-5, is GAGVSQTPSNKVTEKGKYVELRCDPISGHTALYWYRQSLGQGPEFLIYFQGTGAADDSGLPNDRFFAVRPEGSVSTLKIQRTERGDSAVYLCASSLGGPNQPQHFGDGTRLSIL.